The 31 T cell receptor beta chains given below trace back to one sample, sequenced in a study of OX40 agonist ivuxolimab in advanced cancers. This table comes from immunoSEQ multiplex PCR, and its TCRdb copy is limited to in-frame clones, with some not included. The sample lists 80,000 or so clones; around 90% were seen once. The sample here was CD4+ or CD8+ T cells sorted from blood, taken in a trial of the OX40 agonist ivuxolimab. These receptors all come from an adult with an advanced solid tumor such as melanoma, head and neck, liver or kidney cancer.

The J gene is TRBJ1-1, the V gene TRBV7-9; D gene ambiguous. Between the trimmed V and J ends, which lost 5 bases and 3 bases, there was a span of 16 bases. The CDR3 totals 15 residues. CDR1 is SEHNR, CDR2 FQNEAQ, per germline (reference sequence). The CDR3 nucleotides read TGTGCCAGCAGCCCCATTCCCGGGTCCTACACTGAAGCTTTCTTT. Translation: CASSPIPGSYTEAFF.

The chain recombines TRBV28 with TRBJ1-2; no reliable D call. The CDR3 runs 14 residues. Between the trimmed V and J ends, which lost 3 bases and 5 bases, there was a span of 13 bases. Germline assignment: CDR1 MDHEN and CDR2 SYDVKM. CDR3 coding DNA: TGTGCCAGCAGTTTGGGCGATCCCTTGTATGGCTACACCTTC. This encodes CASSLGDPLYGYTF.

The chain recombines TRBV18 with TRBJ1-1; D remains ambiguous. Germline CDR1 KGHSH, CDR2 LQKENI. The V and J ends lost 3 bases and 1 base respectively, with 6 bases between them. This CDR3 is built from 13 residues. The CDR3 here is CASSPSGNTEAFF. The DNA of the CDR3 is TGTGCCAGCTCACCGTCAGGGAACACTGAAGCTTTCTTT. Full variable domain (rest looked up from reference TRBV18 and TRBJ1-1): NAGVMQNPRHLVRRRGQEARLRCSPMKGHSHVYWYRQLPEEGLKFMVYLQKENIIDESGMPKERFSAEFPKEGPSILRIQQVVRGDSAAYFCASSPSGNTEAFFGQGTRLTVV.

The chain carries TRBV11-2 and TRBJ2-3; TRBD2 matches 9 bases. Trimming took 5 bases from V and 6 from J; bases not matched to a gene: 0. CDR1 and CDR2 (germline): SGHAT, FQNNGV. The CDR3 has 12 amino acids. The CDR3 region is CASSAGGDTQYF. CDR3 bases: TGTGCCAGCAGCGCGGGGGGGGATACGCAGTATTTT.

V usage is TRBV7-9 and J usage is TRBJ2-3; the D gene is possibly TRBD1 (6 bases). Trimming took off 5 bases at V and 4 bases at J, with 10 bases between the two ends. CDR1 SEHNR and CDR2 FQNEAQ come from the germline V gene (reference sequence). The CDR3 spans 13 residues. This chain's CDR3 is CASSPGVPDTQYF. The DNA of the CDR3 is TGTGCCAGCAGCCCAGGGGTCCCAGATACGCAGTATTTT.

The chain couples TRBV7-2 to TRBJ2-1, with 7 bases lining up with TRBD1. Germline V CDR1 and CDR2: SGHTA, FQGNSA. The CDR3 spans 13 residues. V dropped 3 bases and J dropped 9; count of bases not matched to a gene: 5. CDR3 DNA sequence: TGTGCCAGCAGCTTGACAGGGACCGGTGAGCAGTTCTTC. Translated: CASSLTGTGEQFF.

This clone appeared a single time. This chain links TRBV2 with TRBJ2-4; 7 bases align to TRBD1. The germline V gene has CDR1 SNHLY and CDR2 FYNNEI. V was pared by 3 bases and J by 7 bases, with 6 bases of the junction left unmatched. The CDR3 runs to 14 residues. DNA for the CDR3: TGTGCCAGCAGTGACCCGACAGGGTTTAACATTCAGTACTTC. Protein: CASSDPTGFNIQYF.

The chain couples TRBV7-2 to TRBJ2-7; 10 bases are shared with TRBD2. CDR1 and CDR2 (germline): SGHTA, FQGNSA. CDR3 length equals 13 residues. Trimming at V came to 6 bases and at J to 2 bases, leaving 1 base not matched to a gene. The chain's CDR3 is CASRGLAAYEQYF. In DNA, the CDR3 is TGTGCCAGCAGAGGACTAGCGGCCTACGAGCAGTACTTC.

CDR3 residues: CASSWYLTDYSNQPQHF. Written as DNA, the CDR3 is TGTGCCAGCAGTTGGTATCTGACCGATTATAGCAATCAGCCCCAGCATTTT. The chain links TRBV28 to TRBJ1-5, with no clear D. Germline-derived CDR1 and CDR2 are MDHEN and SYDVKM. The CDR3 is 17 residues long. V lost 4 bases, J lost 0 bases, and 16 bases lay in between.

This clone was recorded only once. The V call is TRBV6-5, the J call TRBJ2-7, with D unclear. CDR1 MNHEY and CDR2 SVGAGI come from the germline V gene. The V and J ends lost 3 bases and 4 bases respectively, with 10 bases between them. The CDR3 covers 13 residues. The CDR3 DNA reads TGTGCCAGCAGTTATCAAGGGATGTACGAGCAGTACTTC. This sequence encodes CASSYQGMYEQYF.

The CDR3 is CASRRRDGNIQYF. The CDR3 DNA follows: TGTGCCAGCAGGCGGAGGGACGGTAACATTCAGTACTTC. This sequence joins TRBV6-1 and TRBJ2-4, with a possible D match to TRBD2 (6 bases). Germline values: CDR1 MNHNS, CDR2 SASEGT. With 6 bases removed from V and 7 bases from J, the gap between germline ends came to 13 bases. This CDR3 is 13 amino acids long.

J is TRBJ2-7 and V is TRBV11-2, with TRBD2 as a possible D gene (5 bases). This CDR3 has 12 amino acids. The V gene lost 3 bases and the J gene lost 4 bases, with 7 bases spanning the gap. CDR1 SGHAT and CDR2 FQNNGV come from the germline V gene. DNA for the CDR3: TGTGCCAGCAGCTTCGGACTTTACGAGCAGTACTTC. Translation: CASSFGLYEQYF.

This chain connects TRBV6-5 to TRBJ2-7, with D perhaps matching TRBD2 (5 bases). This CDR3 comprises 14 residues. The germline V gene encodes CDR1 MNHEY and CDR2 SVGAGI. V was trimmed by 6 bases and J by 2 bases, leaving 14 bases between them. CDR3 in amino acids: CASSNTGITYEQYF. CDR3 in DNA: TGTGCCAGCAGCAATACCGGGATAACCTACGAGCAGTACTTC.

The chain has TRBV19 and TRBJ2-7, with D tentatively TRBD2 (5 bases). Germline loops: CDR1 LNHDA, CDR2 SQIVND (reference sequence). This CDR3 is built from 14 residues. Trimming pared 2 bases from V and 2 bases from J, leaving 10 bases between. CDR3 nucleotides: TGTGCCAGTAGTATAAGAGGGTCTCCCTACGAGCAGTACTTC. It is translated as CASSIRGSPYEQYF. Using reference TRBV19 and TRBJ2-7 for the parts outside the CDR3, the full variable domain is DGGITQSPKYLFRKEGQNVTLSCEQNLNHDAMYWYRQDPGQGLRLIYYSQIVNDFQKGDIAEGYSVSREKKESFPLTVTSAQKNPTAFYLCASSIRGSPYEQYFGPGTRLTVT.

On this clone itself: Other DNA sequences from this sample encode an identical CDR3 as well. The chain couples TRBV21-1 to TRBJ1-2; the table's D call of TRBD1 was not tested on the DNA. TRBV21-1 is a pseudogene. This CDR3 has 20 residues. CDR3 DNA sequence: TGTGCCAGCAGCAAAGGGGCTCCTTCGTCCGGGACAGGGGTTAATTATGGCTACACCTTC. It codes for CASSKGAPSSGTGVNYGYTF.

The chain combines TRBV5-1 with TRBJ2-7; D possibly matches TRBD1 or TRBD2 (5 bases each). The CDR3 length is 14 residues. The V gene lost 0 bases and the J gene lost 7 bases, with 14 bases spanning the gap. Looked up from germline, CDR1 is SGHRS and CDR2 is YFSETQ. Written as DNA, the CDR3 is TGCGCCAGCAGCTTGGTTGAGGGGAGCGGTGAGCAGTACTTC. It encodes CASSLVEGSGEQYF.

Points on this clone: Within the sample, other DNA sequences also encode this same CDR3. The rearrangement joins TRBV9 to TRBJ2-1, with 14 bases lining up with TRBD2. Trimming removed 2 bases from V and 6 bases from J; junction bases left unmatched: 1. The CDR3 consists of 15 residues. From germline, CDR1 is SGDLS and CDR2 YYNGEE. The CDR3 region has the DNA TGTGCCAGCAGCGTTGGACTAGCGGGGGGCAATGAGCAGTTCTTC. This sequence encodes CASSVGLAGGNEQFF.

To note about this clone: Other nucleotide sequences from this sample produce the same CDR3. DNA of the CDR3: TGTGCCAGCAGTAGTTACACTGAAGCTTTCTTT. It codes for CASSSYTEAFF. The chain recombines TRBV28 with TRBJ1-1, with no clear D. The CDR3 length is 11 residues. V gave up 5 bases and J gave up 3 bases, with 4 bases separating them. The germline CDR1 and CDR2 sequences are MDHEN and SYDVKM.

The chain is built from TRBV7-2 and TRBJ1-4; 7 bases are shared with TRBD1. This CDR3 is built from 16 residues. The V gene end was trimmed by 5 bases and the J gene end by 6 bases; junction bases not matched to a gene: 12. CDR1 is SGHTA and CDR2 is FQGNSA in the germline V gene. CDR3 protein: CASSRRLQGLDEKLFF. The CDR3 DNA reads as TGTGCCAGCAGCCGTAGATTACAGGGGCTAGATGAAAAACTGTTTTTT.

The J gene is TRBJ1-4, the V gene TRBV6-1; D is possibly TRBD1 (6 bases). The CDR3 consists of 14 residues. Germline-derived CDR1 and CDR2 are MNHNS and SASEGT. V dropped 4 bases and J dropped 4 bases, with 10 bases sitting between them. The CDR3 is CASSGTVNNEKLFF. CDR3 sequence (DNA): TGTGCCAGCAGTGGGACAGTCAATAATGAAAAACTGTTTTTT.

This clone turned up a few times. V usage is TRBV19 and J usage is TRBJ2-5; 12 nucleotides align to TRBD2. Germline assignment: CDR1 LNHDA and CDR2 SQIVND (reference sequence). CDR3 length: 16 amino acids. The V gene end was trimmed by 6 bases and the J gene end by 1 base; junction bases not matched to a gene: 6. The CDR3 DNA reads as TGTGCCAGTAGCAAAGCGGGACTAGCGGGCCAAGAGACCCAGTACTTC. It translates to CASSKAGLAGQETQYF.

CDR3 nucleotides: TGTGCCAGCAGCCGACAGTACTACAATGAGCAGTTCTTC. This gives the protein CASSRQYYNEQFF. The chain uses TRBV14 and TRBJ2-1; D is possibly TRBD1 (5 bases). The CDR3 loop spans 13 amino acids. Germline CDR1 SGHDN, CDR2 FVKESK. The V end was cut by 4 bases, the J end by 3 bases, with 7 bases between. Supplemented by reference TRBV14 and TRBJ2-1, the full variable domain reads EAGVTQFPSHSVIEKGQTVTLRCDPISGHDNLYWYRRVMGKEIKFLLHFVKESKQDESGMPNNRFLAERTGGTYSTLKVQPAELEDSGVYFCASSRQYYNEQFFGPGTRLTVL.

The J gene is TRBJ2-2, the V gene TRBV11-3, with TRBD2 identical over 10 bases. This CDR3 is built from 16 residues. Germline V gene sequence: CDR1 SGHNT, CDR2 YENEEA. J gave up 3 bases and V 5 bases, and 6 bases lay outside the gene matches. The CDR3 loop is CASSERLAGDTGELFF. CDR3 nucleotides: TGTGCCAGCAGCGAGAGACTAGCGGGCGACACCGGGGAGCTGTTTTTT. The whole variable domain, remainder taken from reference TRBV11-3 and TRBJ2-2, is EAGVVQSPRYKIIEKKQPVAFWCNPISGHNTLYWYLQNLGQGPELLIRYENEEAVDDSQLPKDRFSAERLKGVDSTLKIQPAELGDSAVYLCASSERLAGDTGELFFGEGSRLTVL.

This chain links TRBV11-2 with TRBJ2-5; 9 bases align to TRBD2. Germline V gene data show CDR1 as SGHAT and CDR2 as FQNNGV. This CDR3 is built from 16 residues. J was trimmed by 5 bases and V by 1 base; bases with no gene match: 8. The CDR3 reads CASSLGGRDSVETQYF. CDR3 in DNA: TGTGCCAGCAGCTTAGGCGGGAGGGACTCCGTGGAGACCCAGTACTTC.

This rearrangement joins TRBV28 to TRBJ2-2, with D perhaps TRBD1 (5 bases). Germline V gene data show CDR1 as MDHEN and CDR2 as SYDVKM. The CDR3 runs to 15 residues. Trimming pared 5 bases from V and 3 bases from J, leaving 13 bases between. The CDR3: CASSRAGHYTGELFF. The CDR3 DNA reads TGTGCCAGCAGTAGGGCAGGGCATTACACCGGGGAGCTGTTTTTT.

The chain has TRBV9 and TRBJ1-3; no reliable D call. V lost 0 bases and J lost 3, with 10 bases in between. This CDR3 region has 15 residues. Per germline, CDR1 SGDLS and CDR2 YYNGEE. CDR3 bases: TGTGCCAGCAGCGTAGATAGCTCAGGTGGAAACACCATATATTTT. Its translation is CASSVDSSGGNTIYF.

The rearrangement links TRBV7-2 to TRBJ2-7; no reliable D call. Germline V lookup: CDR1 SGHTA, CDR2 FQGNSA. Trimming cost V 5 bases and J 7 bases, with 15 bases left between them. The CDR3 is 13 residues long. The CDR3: CASSLAVQLEQYF. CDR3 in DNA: TGTGCCAGCAGCCTCGCCGTGCAACTAGAGCAGTACTTC.

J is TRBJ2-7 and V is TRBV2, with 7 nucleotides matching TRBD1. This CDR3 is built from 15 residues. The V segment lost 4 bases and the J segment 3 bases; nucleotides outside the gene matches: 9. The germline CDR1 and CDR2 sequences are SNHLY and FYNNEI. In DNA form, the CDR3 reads TGTGCCAGCAGTGTGGGCAGAGGGGGCTTCTACGAGCAGTACTTC. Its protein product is CASSVGRGGFYEQYF.

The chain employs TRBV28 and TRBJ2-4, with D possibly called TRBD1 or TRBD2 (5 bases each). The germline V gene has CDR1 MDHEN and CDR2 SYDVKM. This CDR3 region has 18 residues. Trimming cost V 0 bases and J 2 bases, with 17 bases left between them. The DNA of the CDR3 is TGTGCCAGCAGTTTATGGAGGTCAGGGACGGGAACCAAAAACATTCAGTACTTC. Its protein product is CASSLWRSGTGTKNIQYF.

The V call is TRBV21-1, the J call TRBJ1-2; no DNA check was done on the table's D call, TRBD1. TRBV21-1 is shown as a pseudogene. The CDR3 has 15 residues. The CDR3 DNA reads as TGTGCCAGCAGCAAAGTGAGACAGGGACTCTATGGCTACACCTTC. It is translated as CASSKVRQGLYGYTF.

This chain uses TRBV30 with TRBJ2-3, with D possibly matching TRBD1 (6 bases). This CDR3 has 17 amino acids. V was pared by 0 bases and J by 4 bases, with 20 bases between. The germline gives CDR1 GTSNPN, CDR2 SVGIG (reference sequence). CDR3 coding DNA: TGTGCCTGGAGTGTACAGGGAGATTCAATCTTGGCAGATACGCAGTATTTT. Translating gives CAWSVQGDSILADTQYF. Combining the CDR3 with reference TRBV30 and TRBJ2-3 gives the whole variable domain SQTIHQWPATLVQPVGSPLSLECTVEGTSNPNLYWYRQAAGRGLQLLFYSVGIGQISSEVPQNLSASRPQDRQFILSSKKLLLSDSGFYLCAWSVQGDSILADTQYFGPGTRLTVL.